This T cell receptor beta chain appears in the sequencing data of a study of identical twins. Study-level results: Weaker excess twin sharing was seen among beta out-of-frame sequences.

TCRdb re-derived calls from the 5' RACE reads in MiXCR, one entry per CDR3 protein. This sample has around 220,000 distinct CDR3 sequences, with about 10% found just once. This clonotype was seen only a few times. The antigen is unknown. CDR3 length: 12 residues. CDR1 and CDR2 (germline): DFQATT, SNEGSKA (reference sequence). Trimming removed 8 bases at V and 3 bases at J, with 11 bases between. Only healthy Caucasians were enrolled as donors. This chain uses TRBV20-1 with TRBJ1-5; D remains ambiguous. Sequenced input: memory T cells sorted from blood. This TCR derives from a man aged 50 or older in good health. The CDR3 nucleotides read TGCAGTTCTGGGGTTCCCAATCAGCCCCAGCATTTT. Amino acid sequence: CSSGVPNQPQHF.